Sequencing of this T cell receptor (beta chain) was carried out in a study of low-dose radiotherapy and immunotherapy resistance in tumors. Study summary: Dosing for Cohort 2 consisted of 1 Gy per fraction every two weeks, reaching a total of 13 Gy over 26 weeks.

cDNA synthesis used a TRAV/TRBV-specific primer set for both chains. A roughly 20-cycle PCR with a constant-region primer and V-primer adapter amplified TCRs. TCRdb processed the reads anew with MiXCR; each CDR3 protein has one entry. The table includes 100,000 or so distinct CDR3 sequences, around 20% detected once. This clonotype has ten or more counts. The time point: after trial treatment. Treatment noted: LDRT plus nivolumab, ipilimumab, low-dose cyclophosphamide and aspirin (RACIN trial). Advanced solid tumors without tumor-infiltrating lymphocytes were required for inclusion. There are 12 residues in the CDR3. Trimming cost V 6 bases and J 2 bases, with 7 bases left between them. In germline, CDR1 is MNHEY, CDR2 SVGEGT.

The TCR originated in a male donor with prostate cancer. The sample in question was PBMCs, obtained after low-dose radiotherapy plus immunotherapy. The gene calls are TRBV6-2 or TRBV6-3 and TRBJ1-2, with D possibly TRBD1 on 5 matching bases. CDR3 sequence (DNA): TGTGCCAGCAGGGCAGGGAACTATGGCTACACCTTC. Translated: CASRAGNYGYTF.